This T cell receptor (beta chain) was observed in a study of T cell responses to AZD1222 COVID-19 vaccine. Study results and limitations: Nearly half of spike-specific TCRs reportedly target variant regions that are unmutated in the B.1.351 and B.1.1.7 variants. Donors skewed white British and female; clonal diversity was possibly underestimated. After the peak T cell response, and only then, were repertoires sampled. Of the AZD1222 recipients, only 5 to 7 were seropositive at baseline.

The trim removed 5 bases at V and 3 bases at J, leaving 7 bases unmatched. The germline V gene encodes CDR1 GTSNPN and CDR2 SVGIG (reference sequence). CDR3 size: 14 residues. Points on this clone: Its target is unknown.

Measured with immunoSEQ multiplex PCR; TCRdb has only the in-frame clones, and not every one. This table has roughly 150,000 clones, roughly 91% appearing once. This TCR was recovered from an adult who received the AZD1222 COVID-19 vaccine. The J gene is TRBJ1-5, the V gene TRBV30; 7 bases match TRBD1. Sequencing used peripheral blood, obtained 28 days after the second AZD1222 dose. CDR3 DNA sequence: TGTGCCTGGCAAGGACAGGATTTCAATCAGCCCCAGCATTTT. Its translation: CAWQGQDFNQPQHF.